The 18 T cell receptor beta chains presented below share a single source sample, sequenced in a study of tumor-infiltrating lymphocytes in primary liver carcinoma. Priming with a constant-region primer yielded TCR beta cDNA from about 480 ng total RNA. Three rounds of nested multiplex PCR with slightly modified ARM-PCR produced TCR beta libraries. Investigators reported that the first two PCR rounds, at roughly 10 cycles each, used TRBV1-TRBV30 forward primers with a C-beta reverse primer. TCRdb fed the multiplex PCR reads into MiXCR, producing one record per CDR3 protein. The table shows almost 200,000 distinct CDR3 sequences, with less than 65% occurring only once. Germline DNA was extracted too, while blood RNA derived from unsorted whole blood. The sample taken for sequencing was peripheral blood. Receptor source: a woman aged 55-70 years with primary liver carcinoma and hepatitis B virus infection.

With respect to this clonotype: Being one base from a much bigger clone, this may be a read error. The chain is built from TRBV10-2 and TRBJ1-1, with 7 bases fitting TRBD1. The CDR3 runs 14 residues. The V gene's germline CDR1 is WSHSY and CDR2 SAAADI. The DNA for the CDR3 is TGCGCCGGCAGTCGACAGGGACCTCGCACTGAAGCTTTCTTT. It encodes CAGSRQGPRTEAFF.

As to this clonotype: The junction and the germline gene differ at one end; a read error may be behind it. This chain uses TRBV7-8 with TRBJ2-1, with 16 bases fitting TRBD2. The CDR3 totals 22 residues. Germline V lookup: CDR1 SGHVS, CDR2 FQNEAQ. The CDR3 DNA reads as TGTGCCAGCGGCTTAGCCTTAGGGACTAGCGGGAGGGCCCCGGGCTCCTACAATGAGCAGTTCTTC. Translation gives CASGLALGTSGRAPGSYNEQFF.

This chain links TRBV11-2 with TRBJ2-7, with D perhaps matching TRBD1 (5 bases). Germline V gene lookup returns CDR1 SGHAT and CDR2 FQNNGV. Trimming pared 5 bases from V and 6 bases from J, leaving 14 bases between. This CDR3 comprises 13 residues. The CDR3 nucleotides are TGTGCCAGCAGCCTCCGGTTCGACAGCGAGCAGTACTTC. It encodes CASSLRFDSEQYF.

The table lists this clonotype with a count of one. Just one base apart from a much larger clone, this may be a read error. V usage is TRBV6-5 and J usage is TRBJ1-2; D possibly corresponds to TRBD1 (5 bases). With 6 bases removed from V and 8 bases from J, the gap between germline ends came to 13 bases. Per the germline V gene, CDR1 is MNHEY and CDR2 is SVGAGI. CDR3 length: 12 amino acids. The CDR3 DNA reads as TGTGCCAGCAGACCGCGTGGGGGGGGCTACACCTTC. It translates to CASRPRGGGYTF.

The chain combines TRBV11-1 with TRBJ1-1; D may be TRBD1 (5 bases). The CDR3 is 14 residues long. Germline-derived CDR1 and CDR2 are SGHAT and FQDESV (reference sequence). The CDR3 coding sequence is TGTGTCGGCAGCTTAGGGGCGTCGAACACTGAAGCTTTCTTT. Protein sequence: CVGSLGASNTEAFF.

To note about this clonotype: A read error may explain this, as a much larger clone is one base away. This CDR3 reads CPSSQPPTGERTGELFF. Here the CDR3 DNA reads TGCCCCAGCAGCCAACCACCGACAGGGGAAAGGACCGGGGAGCTGTTTTTT. The V call is TRBV4-1, the J call TRBJ2-2, with 8 bases lining up with TRBD1. The germline V gene has CDR1 MGHRA and CDR2 YSYEKL. This CDR3 has 17 residues.

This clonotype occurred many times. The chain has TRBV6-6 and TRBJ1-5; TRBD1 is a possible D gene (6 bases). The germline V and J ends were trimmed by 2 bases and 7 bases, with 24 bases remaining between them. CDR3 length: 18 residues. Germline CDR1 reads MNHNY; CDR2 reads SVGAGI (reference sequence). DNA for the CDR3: TGTGCCAGCAGTTACCCGACAGGCCGTCCGGGGGTAGGCCAGCCCCAGCATTTT. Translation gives CASSYPTGRPGVGQPQHF.

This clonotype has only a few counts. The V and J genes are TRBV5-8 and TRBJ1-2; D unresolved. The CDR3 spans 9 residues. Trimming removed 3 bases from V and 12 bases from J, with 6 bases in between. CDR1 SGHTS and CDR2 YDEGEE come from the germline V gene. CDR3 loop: CASSWGHTF. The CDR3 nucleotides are TGTGCCAGCAGCTGGGGTCACACCTTC.

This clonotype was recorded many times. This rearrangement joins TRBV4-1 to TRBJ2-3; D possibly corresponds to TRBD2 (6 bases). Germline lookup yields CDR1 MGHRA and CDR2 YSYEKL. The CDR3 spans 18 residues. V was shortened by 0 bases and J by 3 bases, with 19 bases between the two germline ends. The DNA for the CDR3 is TGCGCCAGCAGCCAAGACAGGTTTGGCGGGATTAGGACAGATACGCAGTATTTT. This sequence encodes CASSQDRFGGIRTDTQYF.

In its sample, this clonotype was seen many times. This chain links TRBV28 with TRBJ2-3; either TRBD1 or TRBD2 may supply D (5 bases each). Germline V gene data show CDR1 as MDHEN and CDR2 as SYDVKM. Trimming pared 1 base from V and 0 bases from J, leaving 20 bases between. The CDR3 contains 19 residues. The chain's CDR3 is CASSLYGTHQWSSTDTQYF. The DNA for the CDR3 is TGTGCCAGCAGTTTATACGGGACCCATCAATGGTCTAGCACAGATACGCAGTATTTT.

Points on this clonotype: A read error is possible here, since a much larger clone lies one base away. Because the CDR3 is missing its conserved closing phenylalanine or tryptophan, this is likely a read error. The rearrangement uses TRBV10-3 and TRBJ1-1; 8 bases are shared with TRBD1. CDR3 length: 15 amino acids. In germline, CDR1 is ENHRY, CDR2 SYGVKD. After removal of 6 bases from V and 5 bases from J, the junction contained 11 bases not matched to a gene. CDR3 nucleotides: TGTGCCATCAGGGGGTCAGGGGGCGGCGCGACTGAAGCTTTCTTA. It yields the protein CAIRGSGGGATEAFL.

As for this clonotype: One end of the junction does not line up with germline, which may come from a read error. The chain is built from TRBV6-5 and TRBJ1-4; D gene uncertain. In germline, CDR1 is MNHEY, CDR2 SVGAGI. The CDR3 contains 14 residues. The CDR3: CASSWIATKEELLF. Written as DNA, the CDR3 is TGTGCCAGCAGTTGGATAGCAACTAAAGAAGAACTGCTTTTT.

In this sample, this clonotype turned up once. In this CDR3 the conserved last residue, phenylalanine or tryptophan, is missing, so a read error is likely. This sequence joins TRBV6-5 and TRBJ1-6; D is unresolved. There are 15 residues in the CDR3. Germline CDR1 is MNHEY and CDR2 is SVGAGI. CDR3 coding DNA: TGTGCTAGCAGTTACTCTGGGAGTGTTGGATCACCCCTCCACATT. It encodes CASSYSGSVGSPLHI.

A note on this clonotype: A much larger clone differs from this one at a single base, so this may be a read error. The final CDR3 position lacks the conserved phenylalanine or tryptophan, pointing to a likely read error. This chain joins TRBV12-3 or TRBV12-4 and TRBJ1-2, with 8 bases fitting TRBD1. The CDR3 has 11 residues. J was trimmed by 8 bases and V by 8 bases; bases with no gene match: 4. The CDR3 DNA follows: TGTGCCAGCTCCCGGACAGGGGGCTACACCATC. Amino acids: CASSRTGGYTI.

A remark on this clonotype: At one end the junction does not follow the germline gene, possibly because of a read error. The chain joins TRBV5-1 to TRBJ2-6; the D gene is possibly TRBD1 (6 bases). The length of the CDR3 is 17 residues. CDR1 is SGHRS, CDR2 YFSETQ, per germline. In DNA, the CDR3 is TGCGCCAGCAGCTTGTGGCAGGGGAACTCTGGGGCCAACGCCCTGACTTTC. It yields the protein CASSLWQGNSGANALTF.

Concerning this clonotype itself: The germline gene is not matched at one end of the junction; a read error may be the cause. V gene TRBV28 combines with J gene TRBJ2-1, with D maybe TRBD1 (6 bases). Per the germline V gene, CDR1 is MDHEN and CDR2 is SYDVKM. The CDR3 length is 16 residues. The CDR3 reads CASCLQGGRRGNEQFF. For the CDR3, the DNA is TGTGCCAGCTGTTTACAAGGGGGTAGGAGAGGCAATGAGCAGTTCTTC.

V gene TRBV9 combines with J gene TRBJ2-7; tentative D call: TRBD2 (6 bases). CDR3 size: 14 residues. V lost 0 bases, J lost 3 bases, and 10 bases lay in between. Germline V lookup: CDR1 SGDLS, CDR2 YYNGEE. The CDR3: CASSVGGTHYEQYF. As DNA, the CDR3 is TGTGCCAGCAGCGTAGGCGGGACGCACTACGAGCAGTACTTC.

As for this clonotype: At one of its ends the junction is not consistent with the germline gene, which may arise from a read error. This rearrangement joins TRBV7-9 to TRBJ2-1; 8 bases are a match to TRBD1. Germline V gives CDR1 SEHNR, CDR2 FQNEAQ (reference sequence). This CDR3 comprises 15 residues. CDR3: CASSEGQGSYDEQFF. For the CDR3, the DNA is TGTGCCAGCAGCGAAGGACAGGGATCCTACGATGAGCAGTTCTTC.